A single TCR beta chain is shown here with its context. Germline CDR1 and CDR2: SGHAT and FQNNGV. V was pared by 1 base and J by 6 bases, with 3 bases of the junction left unmatched. This CDR3 is built from 13 residues. Original handling: Amplification from reference gene primers served as the basis for estimated nucleated cell counts. The protocol was immunoSEQ multiplex PCR, while the TCRdb copy is restricted to in-frame clones and leaves out a portion. V and J calls and clone size are those listed in that table; D and trimming were worked out from the DNA. The table lists some 23,000 clones, 75% to 95% of them singletons. This entry comes from a study of blood T cell repertoires in COVID-19. Study-level background: COVID-19 samples collected from the United States, Italy and Spain covered acute and convalescent phases. T cells, B-cell-depleted T cells, or PBMCs provided the cDNA or gDNA that served as material.

This receptor was obtained from a human donor in a cohort sampled during active COVID-19. The V gene is TRBV11-2, the J gene TRBJ2-7; 7 bases align to TRBD2. Sequenced sample: peripheral blood. The CDR3 DNA follows: TGTGCCAGCAGCTTAGTCGGGGGGACCGAGCAGTACTTC. Translating gives CASSLVGGTEQYF.